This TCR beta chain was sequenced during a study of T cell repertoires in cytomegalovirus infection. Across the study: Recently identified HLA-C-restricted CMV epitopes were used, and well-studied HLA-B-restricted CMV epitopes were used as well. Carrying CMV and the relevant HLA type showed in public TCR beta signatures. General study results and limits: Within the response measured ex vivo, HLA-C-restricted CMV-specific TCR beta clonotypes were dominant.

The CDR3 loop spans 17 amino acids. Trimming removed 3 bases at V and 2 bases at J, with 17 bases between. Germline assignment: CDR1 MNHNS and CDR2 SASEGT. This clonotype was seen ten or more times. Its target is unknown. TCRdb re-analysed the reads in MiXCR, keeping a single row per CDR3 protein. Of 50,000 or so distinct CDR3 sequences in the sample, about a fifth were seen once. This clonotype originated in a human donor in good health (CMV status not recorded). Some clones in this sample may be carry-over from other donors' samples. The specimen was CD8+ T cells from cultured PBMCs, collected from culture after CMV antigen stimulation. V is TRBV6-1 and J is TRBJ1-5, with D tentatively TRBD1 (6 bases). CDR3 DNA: TGTGCCAGCAGTGAGCCAACAGGGCTAGTTGGCAATCAGCCCCAGCATTTT. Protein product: CASSEPTGLVGNQPQHF.